These 5 T cell receptor beta chains originate from one sample sequenced in a study of PD-L1 blockade in urothelial cancer. This table comes from immunoSEQ multiplex PCR, and its TCRdb copy is limited to in-frame clones, with some not included. The sample lists about 130,000 clones, more than 70% seen once, with roughly 2.6% in the top ten. Documented time point: peripheral blood 6 weeks after treatment start. The sequenced sample was PBMCs, obtained around atezolizumab (anti-PD-L1) treatment. The receptors originated from a man aged 50-60 years with urothelial cancer.

This clone showed up just a few times. The rearrangement links TRBV5-1 to TRBJ1-1, with 7 bases aligning to TRBD1. CDR1 is SGHRS and CDR2 is YFSETQ in the germline V gene. The CDR3 has 16 residues. After removal of 3 bases from V and 5 bases from J, the junction contained 13 bases not matched to a gene. The DNA for the CDR3 is TGCGCCAGCAGCTCCTACTCAGGGGGAAGTAGAACTGAAGCTTTCTTT. Translating it yields CASSSYSGGSRTEAFF.

The count of this clone is one. The V gene is TRBV7-8, the J gene TRBJ1-5; D possibly corresponds to TRBD1 (5 bases). The CDR3 loop spans 17 amino acids. Germline CDR1 and CDR2: SGHVS and FQNEAQ. The V end lost 5 bases, the J end lost 0 bases, and 17 bases lay between the germline ends. The CDR3 DNA is TGTGCCAGCAGCGGTGCGGGGGGAGGTTATAGCAATCAGCCCCAGCATTTT. It is translated as CASSGAGGGYSNQPQHF.

The V gene is TRBV30, the J gene TRBJ2-5; 7 nucleotides agree with TRBD2. V trimming: 1 base; J trimming: 5 bases; junction bases outside the gene matches: 7. Germline values: CDR1 GTSNPN, CDR2 SVGIG (reference sequence). CDR3 length: 14 amino acids. The CDR3, as DNA: TGTGCCTGGAGTGGACTAGCTCGTTGGGAGACCCAGTACTTC. Amino acid sequence: CAWSGLARWETQYF.

V gene TRBV7-9 combines with J gene TRBJ1-1, with D hard to call. The germline gives CDR1 SEHNR, CDR2 FQNEAQ (reference sequence). The CDR3 runs to 12 residues. The V and J ends lost 3 bases and 4 bases respectively, with 6 bases between them. The CDR3 bases are TGTGCCAGCAGCTTTGAGGGCACTGAAGCTTTCTTT. Protein product: CASSFEGTEAFF.

The table lists this clone with a count of one. The chain couples TRBV19 to TRBJ2-7; 7 positions agree with TRBD1. Germline CDR1 LNHDA, CDR2 SQIVND (reference sequence). Trimming removed 5 bases from V and 2 bases from J; junction bases left unmatched: 9. CDR3 length: 15 residues. The CDR3 sequence: CASSAAGQAAYEQYF. CDR3 nucleotide sequence: TGTGCCAGTAGTGCGGCCGGACAGGCAGCCTACGAGCAGTACTTC.